These 28 T cell receptor beta chains were all obtained from the same sample, sequenced in a study of spatial heterogeneity in lung cancer. TCRdb passed the 5' RACE reads through MiXCR, listing each CDR3 protein once. This table holds roughly 120,000 distinct CDR3 sequences, roughly an eighth found once. Time point reported: blood at routine non-recurrence follow-up after resection. Unsorted whole RNA from tumor, nontumor lung or frozen PBMC underwent sequencing. This specimen consisted of PBMCs, obtained at follow-up. Receptors were obtained from a male donor with early-stage non-small cell lung cancer.

This clonotype occurred a few times. The gene calls are TRBV7-2 and TRBJ2-2; D gene ambiguous. The V and J ends lost 2 bases and 0 bases respectively, with 1 base between them. Per germline, CDR1 SGHTA and CDR2 FQGNSA. This CDR3 contains 13 residues. The chain's CDR3 is CASSLSNTGELFF. The CDR3 DNA reads as TGTGCCAGCAGCTTATCGAACACCGGGGAGCTGTTTTTT.

This clonotype was picked up many times. V is TRBV20-1 and J is TRBJ2-1; 12 positions agree with TRBD1. The germline gives CDR1 DFQATT, CDR2 SNEGSKA (reference sequence). The CDR3 loop spans 19 amino acids. V lost 3 bases to trimming and J lost 7 bases; unmatched junction nucleotides: 19. This CDR3 is CSARTLPGQGASEMNEQFF. The CDR3 DNA sequence: TGCAGTGCTAGGACCTTACCGGGACAGGGGGCCTCCGAAATGAATGAGCAGTTCTTC.

The chain uses TRBV28 and TRBJ1-2, with unresolved D. Trimming shortened V by 5 bases and J by 3 bases, and 7 bases separated the two germline ends. Germline CDR1 MDHEN, CDR2 SYDVKM. The CDR3 is 12 amino acids. The CDR3 sequence: CASSHRYYGYTF. For the CDR3, the DNA is TGTGCCAGCAGTCACCGTTACTATGGCTACACCTTC.

This clonotype was observed at least ten times. The V and J genes are TRBV10-3 and TRBJ2-7, with D uncertain. Trimming cost V 0 bases and J 6 bases, with 3 bases left between them. The V gene's germline CDR1 is ENHRY and CDR2 SYGVKD. CDR3 length equals 11 residues. CDR3 DNA sequence: TGTGCCATCAGTGAGTCGTTCGAGCAGTACTTC. It encodes CAISESFEQYF.

This clonotype was seen repeatedly, ten times or more. This chain joins TRBV12-5 and TRBJ1-5; D is possibly TRBD1 (6 bases). Germline CDR1 and CDR2: LGHNT and FRNRAP. The CDR3 loop spans 16 amino acids. Trimming pared 2 bases from V and 6 bases from J, leaving 17 bases between. The CDR3: CASGLTGTGGTQPQHF. The CDR3 DNA reads as TGTGCTAGTGGTTTGACAGGGACGGGAGGGACTCAGCCCCAGCATTTT. Drawing the rest from reference TRBV12-5 and TRBJ1-5, the complete variable domain is DARVTQTPRHKVTEMGQEVTMRCQPILGHNTVFWYRQTMMQGLELLAYFRNRAPLDDSGMPKDRFSAEMPDATLATLKIQPSEPRDSAVYFCASGLTGTGGTQPQHFGDGTRLSIL.

Many counts were recorded for this clonotype. The rearrangement links TRBV15 to TRBJ2-7; D is undetermined. This CDR3 contains 15 residues. Looked up from germline, CDR1 is LNHNV and CDR2 is YYDKDF (reference sequence). Trimming pared 0 bases from V and 6 bases from J, leaving 15 bases between. The DNA for the CDR3 is TGTGCCACCAGCAGAGATCCACGGACGGCGTCCGAGCAGTACTTC. It yields the protein CATSRDPRTASEQYF.

This rearrangement joins TRBV11-2 to TRBJ1-4; D call uncertain. Germline values: CDR1 SGHAT, CDR2 FQNNGV. Trimming took 2 bases from V and 7 from J, leaving 8 bases between them. The CDR3 is made up of 13 amino acids. CDR3 bases: TGTGCCAGCAGCTTACGTGTTCTTGAAAAACTGTTTTTT. Translated, it gives CASSLRVLEKLFF.

This rearrangement joins TRBV5-4 to TRBJ2-7; the D gene is possibly TRBD1 (6 bases). Per the germline V gene, CDR1 is SGHNT and CDR2 is YYREEE (reference sequence). This CDR3 is built from 14 residues. The V gene lost 1 base and the J gene lost 1 base, with 9 bases spanning the gap. CDR3 bases: TGTGCCAGCAGCTTGTACAGGGAGTCCTACGAGCAGTACTTC. Its protein is CASSLYRESYEQYF.

This clonotype has ten or more counts. The gene calls are TRBV20-1 and TRBJ2-7, with TRBD1 identical over 8 bases. The V and J ends lost 6 bases and 8 bases, in that order; junction bases with no gene match: 15. CDR1 is DFQATT and CDR2 is SNEGSKA in the germline V gene (reference sequence). The CDR3 loop spans 14 amino acids. The CDR3 region has the DNA TGCAGTGCAAAAAGACAGGGGCTGTACGACCAGCAGTACTTC. It codes for CSAKRQGLYDQQYF.

V and J are TRBV20-1 and TRBJ2-3; D unclear. Germline V gene lookup returns CDR1 DFQATT and CDR2 SNEGSKA (reference sequence). V gave up 2 bases and J gave up 3 bases, with 6 bases separating them. CDR3 length: 12 amino acids. Written as DNA, the CDR3 is TGCAGTGCTAGAATGCGGACAGATACGCAGTATTTT. This sequence encodes CSARMRTDTQYF.

This clonotype was counted between two and nine times. Compared with germline, one end of the junction differs, possibly owing to a read error. J is TRBJ2-2 and V is TRBV7-7; 8 bases are a match to TRBD2. CDR1 SSHAT and CDR2 FNYEAQ come from the germline V gene (reference sequence). The CDR3 has 13 amino acids. As DNA, the CDR3 is TGTGCTAGCAGCCCGGGAGGGGCCGGGGAGCTGTTTTTT. Translated, it gives CASSPGGAGELFF. The full variable domain, completed using reference TRBV7-7 and TRBJ2-2, is GAGVSQSPRYKVTKRGQDVTLRCDPISSHATLYWYQQALGQGPEFLTYFNYEAQPDKSGLPSDRFSAERPEGSISTLTIQRTEQRDSAMYRCASSPGGAGELFFGEGSRLTVL.

This clonotype came up a few times. CDR3 in DNA: TGTGCCAGCAGCTTACTGGGACAGGGTTTTGGCTACACCTTC. It codes for CASSLLGQGFGYTF. The chain carries TRBV7-9 and TRBJ1-2; 9 bases match TRBD1. J lost 7 bases, V lost 2 bases, and 5 bases had no gene match. The CDR3 runs to 14 residues. Germline CDR1 reads SEHNR; CDR2 reads FQNEAQ (reference sequence). Variable domain in full (rest from reference TRBV7-9 and TRBJ1-2): DTGVSQNPRHKITKRGQNVTFRCDPISEHNRLYWYRQTLGQGPEFLTYFQNEAQLEKSRLLSDRFSAERPKGSFSTLEIQRTEQGDSAMYLCASSLLGQGFGYTFGSGTRLTVV.

V and J are TRBV12-3 or TRBV12-4 and TRBJ1-4; D gene ambiguous. This CDR3 region has 12 residues. Trimming took 5 bases from V and 8 from J, leaving 9 bases between them. Here the CDR3 reads CASSLSAEKLFF. CDR3 coding DNA: TGTGCCAGCAGTCTTAGCGCAGAAAAACTGTTTTTT.

In its sample, this clonotype was seen a few times. The chain employs TRBV27 and TRBJ2-1, with TRBD1 matching 11 bases. Germline CDR1 is MNHEY and CDR2 is SMNVEV (reference sequence). The V and J ends lost 4 bases and 6 bases, in that order; junction bases with no gene match: 2. The CDR3 runs 14 residues. The CDR3: CASSSGTGGNEQFF. For the CDR3, the DNA is TGTGCCAGCAGTTCCGGGACAGGGGGCAATGAGCAGTTCTTC.

The chain employs TRBV20-1 and TRBJ2-5; no clear D gene. V was shortened by 5 bases and J by 1 base, with 11 bases between the two germline ends. This CDR3 comprises 13 residues. Germline CDR1 and CDR2: DFQATT and SNEGSKA (reference sequence). The CDR3 here is CSASITAQETQYF. The CDR3, as DNA: TGCAGTGCTTCCATAACGGCCCAAGAGACCCAGTACTTC.

The CDR3 sequence is CAIRGDYYSGNTIYF. CDR3 sequence (DNA): TGTGCCATCAGGGGGGATTACTACTCTGGAAACACCATATATTTT. V gene TRBV10-3 combines with J gene TRBJ1-3; possibly TRBD1 for D (5 bases). CDR1 is ENHRY and CDR2 is SYGVKD in the germline V gene. The CDR3 is 15 residues long. Trimming stripped 6 bases from V and 0 bases from J, with 12 bases between.

The V call is TRBV7-9, the J call TRBJ2-3; D tentatively fits TRBD1 or TRBD2 (5 bases each). The CDR3 contains 14 residues. V dropped 4 bases and J dropped 6 bases, with 14 bases sitting between them. Germline values: CDR1 SEHNR, CDR2 FQNEAQ (reference sequence). CDR3 in DNA: TGTGCCAGCAGCTCCCGGGGCCTGAGGGATACGCAGTATTTT. Translated: CASSSRGLRDTQYF.

The sample holds a few counts of this clonotype. CDR3 sequence reads: CAIAPGSVEQFF. The CDR3 nucleotides are TGTGCCATCGCGCCTGGGAGCGTTGAGCAGTTCTTC. The rearrangement joins TRBV10-3 to TRBJ2-1; a possible D gene is TRBD2 (5 bases). Trimming took off 8 bases at V and 9 bases at J, with 14 bases between the two ends. The CDR3 has 12 amino acids. Germline V gene sequence: CDR1 ENHRY, CDR2 SYGVKD.

This clonotype was detected ten times or more. This chain links TRBV21-1 with TRBJ2-7. TRBV21-1 is termed a pseudogene. The CDR3 has 16 amino acids. This CDR3 reads CASSKRTGLGSYEQYF. As DNA, the CDR3 is TGTGCCAGCAGCAAAAGAACTGGTCTGGGTTCCTACGAGCAGTACTTC.

This chain joins TRBV20-1 and TRBJ2-5; 7 nucleotides match TRBD1. CDR3 length: 14 residues. With V trimmed by 6 bases and J by 5 bases, 12 bases remained unmatched. Germline V gene sequence: CDR1 DFQATT, CDR2 SNEGSKA (reference sequence). The CDR3 loop is CSATQQGRRETQYF. CDR3 nucleotides: TGCAGTGCCACACAACAGGGGCGAAGGGAGACCCAGTACTTC.

This clonotype was recorded at least ten times. The V gene is TRBV20-1, the J gene TRBJ1-5, with a tentative D call TRBD1 (5 bases). V was pared by 2 bases and J by 6 bases, with 11 bases between. From germline, CDR1 is DFQATT and CDR2 SNEGSKA (reference sequence). This CDR3 has 13 amino acids. CDR3 region: CSARLRGGQPQHF. DNA of the CDR3: TGCAGTGCTAGATTACGGGGCGGTCAGCCCCAGCATTTT.

The rearrangement joins TRBV20-1 to TRBJ2-3; 11 nucleotides line up with TRBD2. With 4 bases clipped from V and 2 bases from J, the junction kept 8 bases outside the gene matches. The germline gives CDR1 DFQATT, CDR2 SNEGSKA (reference sequence). CDR3 length: 16 residues. The CDR3 coding sequence is TGCAGTGCTAACCCCACTAGCGGGGGCTACACAGATACGCAGTATTTT. Its translation is CSANPTSGGYTDTQYF.

This clonotype was seen at least ten times. The chain couples TRBV29-1 to TRBJ1-1; D gene uncertain. Germline V gene data show CDR1 as SQVTM and CDR2 as ANQGSEA. V was trimmed by 3 bases and J by 5 bases, leaving 19 bases between them. The CDR3 totals 15 residues. CDR3 sequence: CSVDLRRRARTEAFF. The CDR3, as DNA: TGCAGCGTTGATCTTCGACGACGGGCGCGGACTGAAGCTTTCTTT.

This clonotype was seen a handful of times. The rearrangement joins TRBV12-3 or TRBV12-4 to TRBJ1-2; 7 bases match TRBD1. This CDR3 has 13 amino acids. V was pared by 5 bases and J by 8 bases, with 8 bases of the junction left unmatched. CDR3 loop: CASSLQGRRGYTF. In DNA, the CDR3 is TGTGCCAGCAGTCTACAGGGGCGTAGGGGCTACACCTTC.

This clonotype has ten or more counts. The genes are TRBV6-2 or TRBV6-3 and TRBJ1-5; no clear D. V lost 7 bases and J lost 5, with 15 bases in between. Germline V lookup: CDR1 MNHEY, CDR2 SVGEGT. This CDR3 comprises 14 residues. In DNA, the CDR3 is TGTGCCAGCACCCCGACAAACAGCGATCAGCCCCAGCATTTT. This gives the protein CASTPTNSDQPQHF.

This clonotype was seen more than once but under ten times. The chain recombines TRBV19 with TRBJ1-5; maybe TRBD1 (5 bases). This CDR3 is built from 15 residues. Trimming removed 6 bases at V and 0 bases at J, with 12 bases between. Germline values: CDR1 LNHDA, CDR2 SQIVND (reference sequence). The CDR3 DNA is TGTGCCAGTAGCTCGGGGGTCTATAGCAATCAGCCCCAGCATTTT. It codes for CASSSGVYSNQPQHF.

The rearrangement uses TRBV11-2 and TRBJ1-2; 7 bases line up with TRBD1. Germline CDR1 is SGHAT and CDR2 is FQNNGV. The CDR3 covers 14 residues. With V trimmed by 5 bases and J by 8 bases, 11 bases remained unmatched. The CDR3: CASSRDPGGWGYTF. The CDR3 coding sequence is TGTGCCAGCAGCCGGGACCCAGGGGGTTGGGGCTACACCTTC.

This clonotype was observed a few times. The chain is built from TRBV20-1 and TRBJ1-6, with 8 bases identical to TRBD1. Looked up from germline, CDR1 is DFQATT and CDR2 is SNEGSKA (reference sequence). Trimming removed 4 bases from V and 1 base from J; junction bases left unmatched: 3. This CDR3 is built from 15 residues. CDR3 sequence reads: CSATRTGSYNSPLHF. CDR3 bases: TGCAGTGCTACCCGGACAGGGTCCTATAATTCACCCCTCCACTTT.